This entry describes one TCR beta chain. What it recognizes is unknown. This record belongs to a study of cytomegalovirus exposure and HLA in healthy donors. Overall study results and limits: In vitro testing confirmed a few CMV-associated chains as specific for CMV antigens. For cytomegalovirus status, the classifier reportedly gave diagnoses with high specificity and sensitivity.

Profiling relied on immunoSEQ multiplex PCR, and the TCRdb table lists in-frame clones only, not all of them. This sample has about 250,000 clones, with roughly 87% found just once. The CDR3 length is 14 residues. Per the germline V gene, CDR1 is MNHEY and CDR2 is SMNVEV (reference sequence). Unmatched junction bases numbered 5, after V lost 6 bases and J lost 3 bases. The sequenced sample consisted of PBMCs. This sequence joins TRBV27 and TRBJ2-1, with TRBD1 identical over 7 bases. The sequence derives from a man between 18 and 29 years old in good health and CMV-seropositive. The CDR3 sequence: CASSDRDSYNEQFF. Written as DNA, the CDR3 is TGTGCCAGCAGCGACCGGGACAGCTACAATGAGCAGTTCTTC.